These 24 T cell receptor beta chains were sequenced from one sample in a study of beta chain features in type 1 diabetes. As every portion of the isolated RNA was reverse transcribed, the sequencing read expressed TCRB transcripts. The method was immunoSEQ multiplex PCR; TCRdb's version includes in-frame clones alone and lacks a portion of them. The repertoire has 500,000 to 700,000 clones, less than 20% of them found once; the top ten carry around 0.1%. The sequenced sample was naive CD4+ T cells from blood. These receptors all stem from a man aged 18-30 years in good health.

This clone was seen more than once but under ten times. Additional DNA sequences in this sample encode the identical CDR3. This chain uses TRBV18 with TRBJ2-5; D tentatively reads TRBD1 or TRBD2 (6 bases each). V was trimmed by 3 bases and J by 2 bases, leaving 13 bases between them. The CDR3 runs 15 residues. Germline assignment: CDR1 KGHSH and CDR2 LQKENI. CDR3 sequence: CASSPQGGGQETQYF. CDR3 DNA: TGTGCCAGCTCACCTCAAGGAGGGGGACAAGAGACCCAGTACTTC. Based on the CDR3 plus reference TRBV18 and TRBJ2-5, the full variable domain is NAGVMQNPRHLVRRRGQEARLRCSPMKGHSHVYWYRQLPEEGLKFMVYLQKENIIDESGMPKERFSAEFPKEGPSILRIQQVVRGDSAAYFCASSPQGGGQETQYFGPGTRLLVL.

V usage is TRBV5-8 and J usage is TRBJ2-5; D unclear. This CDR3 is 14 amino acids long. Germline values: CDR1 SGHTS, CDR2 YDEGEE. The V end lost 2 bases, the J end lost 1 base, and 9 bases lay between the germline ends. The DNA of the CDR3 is TGTGCCAGCAGCTTAGGCAGGTTCCAAGAGACCCAGTACTTC. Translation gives CASSLGRFQETQYF.

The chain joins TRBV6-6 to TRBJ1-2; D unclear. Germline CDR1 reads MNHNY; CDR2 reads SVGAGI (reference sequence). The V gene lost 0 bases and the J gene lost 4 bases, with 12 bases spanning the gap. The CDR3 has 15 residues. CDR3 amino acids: CASSYSEQLPYGYTF. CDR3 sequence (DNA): TGTGCCAGCAGTTACTCTGAACAGCTTCCCTATGGCTACACCTTC.

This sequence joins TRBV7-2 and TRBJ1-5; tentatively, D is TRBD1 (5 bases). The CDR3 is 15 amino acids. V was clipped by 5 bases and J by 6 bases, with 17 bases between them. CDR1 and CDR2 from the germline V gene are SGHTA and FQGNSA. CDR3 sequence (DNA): TGTGCCAGCAGCCCTAGGAGGGGAGCGGGTCAGCCCCAGCATTTT. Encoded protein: CASSPRRGAGQPQHF.

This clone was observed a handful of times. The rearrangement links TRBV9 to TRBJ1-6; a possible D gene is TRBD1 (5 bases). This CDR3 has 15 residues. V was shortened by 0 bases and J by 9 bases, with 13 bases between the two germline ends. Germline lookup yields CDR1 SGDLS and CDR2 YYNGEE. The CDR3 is CASSVAGGEGSPLHF. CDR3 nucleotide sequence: TGTGCCAGCAGCGTAGCTGGGGGAGAGGGTTCACCCCTCCACTTT.

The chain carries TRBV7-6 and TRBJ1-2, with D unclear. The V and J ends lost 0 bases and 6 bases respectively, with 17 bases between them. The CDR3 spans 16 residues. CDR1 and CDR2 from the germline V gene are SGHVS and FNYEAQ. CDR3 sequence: CASSLAAFFTRDGYTF. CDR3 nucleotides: TGTGCCAGCAGCTTAGCGGCTTTTTTTACTAGGGATGGCTACACCTTC.

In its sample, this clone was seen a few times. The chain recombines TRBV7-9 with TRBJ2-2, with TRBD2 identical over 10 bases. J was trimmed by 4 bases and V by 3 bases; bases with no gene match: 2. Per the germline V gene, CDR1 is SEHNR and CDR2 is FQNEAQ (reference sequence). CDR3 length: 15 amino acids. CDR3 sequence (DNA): TGTGCCAGCAGCTTTAGCGGGAGGAGCACCGGGGAGCTGTTTTTT. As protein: CASSFSGRSTGELFF.

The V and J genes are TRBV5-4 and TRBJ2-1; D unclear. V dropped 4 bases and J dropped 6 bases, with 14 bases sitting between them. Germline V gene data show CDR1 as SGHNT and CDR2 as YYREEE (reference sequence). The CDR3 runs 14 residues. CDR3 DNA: TGTGCCAGCAGCGGTCGATCAGAATTCAATGAGCAGTTCTTC. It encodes CASSGRSEFNEQFF.

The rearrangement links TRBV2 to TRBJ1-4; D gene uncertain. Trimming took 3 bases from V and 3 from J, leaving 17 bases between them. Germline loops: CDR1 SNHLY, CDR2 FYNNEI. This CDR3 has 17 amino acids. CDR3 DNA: TGTGCCAGCAGTGAGAACGGGGTACGCACGGCTAATGAAAAACTGTTTTTT. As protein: CASSENGVRTANEKLFF.

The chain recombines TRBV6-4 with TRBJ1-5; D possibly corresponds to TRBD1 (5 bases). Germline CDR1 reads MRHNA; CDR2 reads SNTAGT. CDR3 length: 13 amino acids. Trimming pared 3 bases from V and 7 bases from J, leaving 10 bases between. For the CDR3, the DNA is TGTGCCAGCAGTGAAGGGGCGGGGCAGCCCCAGCATTTT. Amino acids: CASSEGAGQPQHF.

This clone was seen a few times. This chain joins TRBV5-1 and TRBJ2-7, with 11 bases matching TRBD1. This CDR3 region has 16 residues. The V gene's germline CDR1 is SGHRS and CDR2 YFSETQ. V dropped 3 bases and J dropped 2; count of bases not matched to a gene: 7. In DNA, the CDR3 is TGCGCCAGCAGCTGGACCGGACAGGGGGCCGCCTACGAGCAGTACTTC. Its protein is CASSWTGQGAAYEQYF.

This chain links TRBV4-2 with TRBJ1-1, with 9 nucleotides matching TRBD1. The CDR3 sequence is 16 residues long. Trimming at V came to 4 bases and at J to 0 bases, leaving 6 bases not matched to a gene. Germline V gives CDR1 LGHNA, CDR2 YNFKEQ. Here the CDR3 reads CASSPDRGAVNTEAFF. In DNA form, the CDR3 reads TGTGCCAGCAGCCCGGACAGGGGTGCAGTGAACACTGAAGCTTTCTTT.

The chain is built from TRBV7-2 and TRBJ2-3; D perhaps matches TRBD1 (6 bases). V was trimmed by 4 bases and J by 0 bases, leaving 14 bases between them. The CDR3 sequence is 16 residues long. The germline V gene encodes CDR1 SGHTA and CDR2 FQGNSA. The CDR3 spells CASSYFGTLSTDTQYF. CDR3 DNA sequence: TGTGCCAGCAGCTACTTCGGGACACTAAGCACAGATACGCAGTATTTT.

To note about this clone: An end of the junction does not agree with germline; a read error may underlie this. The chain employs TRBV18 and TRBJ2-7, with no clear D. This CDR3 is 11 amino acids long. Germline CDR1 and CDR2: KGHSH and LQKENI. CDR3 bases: TGTGCCAGCTCACCCGGAACCGTGCCCGTCTTC. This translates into CASSPGTVPVF.

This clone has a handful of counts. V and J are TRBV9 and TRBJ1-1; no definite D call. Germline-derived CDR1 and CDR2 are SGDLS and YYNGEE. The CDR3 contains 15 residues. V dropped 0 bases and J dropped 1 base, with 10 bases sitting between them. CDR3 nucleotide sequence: TGTGCCAGCAGCGTAGTGGGCGCCGAGAACACTGAAGCTTTCTTT. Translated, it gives CASSVVGAENTEAFF.

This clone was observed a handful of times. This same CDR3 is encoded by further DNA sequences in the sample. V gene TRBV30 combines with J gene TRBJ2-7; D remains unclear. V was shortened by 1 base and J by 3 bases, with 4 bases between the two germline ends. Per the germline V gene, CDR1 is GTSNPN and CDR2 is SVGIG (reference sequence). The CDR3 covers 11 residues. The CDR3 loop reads CAWSGVYEQYF. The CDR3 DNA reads TGTGCCTGGAGTGGAGTCTACGAGCAGTACTTC.

The DNA of the CDR3 is TGTGCCAGTAGTACAGGGTTCTCCTACAATGAGCAGTTCTTC. Protein: CASSTGFSYNEQFF. V gene TRBV19 combines with J gene TRBJ2-1; possibly TRBD1 for D (5 bases). V lost 4 bases, J lost 0 bases, and 7 bases lay in between. This CDR3 comprises 14 residues. The germline V gene encodes CDR1 LNHDA and CDR2 SQIVND (reference sequence).

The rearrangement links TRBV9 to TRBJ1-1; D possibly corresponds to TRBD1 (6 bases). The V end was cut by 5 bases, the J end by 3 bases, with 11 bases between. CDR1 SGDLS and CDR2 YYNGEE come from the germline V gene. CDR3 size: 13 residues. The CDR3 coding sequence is TGTGCCAGCAGTGCGGACAGTTACACTGAAGCTTTCTTT. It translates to CASSADSYTEAFF.

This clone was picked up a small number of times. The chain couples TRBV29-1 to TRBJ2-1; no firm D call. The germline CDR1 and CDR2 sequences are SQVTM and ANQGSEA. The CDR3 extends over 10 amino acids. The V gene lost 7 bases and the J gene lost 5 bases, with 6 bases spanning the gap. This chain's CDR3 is CSGTNNEQFF. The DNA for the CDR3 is TGCAGCGGGACCAACAATGAGCAGTTCTTC.

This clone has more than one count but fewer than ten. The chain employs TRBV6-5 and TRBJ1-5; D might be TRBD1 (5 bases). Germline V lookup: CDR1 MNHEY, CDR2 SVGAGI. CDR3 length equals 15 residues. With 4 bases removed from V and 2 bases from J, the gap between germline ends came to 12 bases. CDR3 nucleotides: TGTGCCAGCAGTTTCGGTACGGGGCGCAATCAGCCCCAGCATTTT. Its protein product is CASSFGTGRNQPQHF.

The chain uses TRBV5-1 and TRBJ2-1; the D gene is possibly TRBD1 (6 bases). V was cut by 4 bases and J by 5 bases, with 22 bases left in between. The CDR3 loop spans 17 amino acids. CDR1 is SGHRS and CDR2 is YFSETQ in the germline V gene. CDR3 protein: CASSPYRDNLKNNEQFF. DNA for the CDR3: TGCGCCAGCAGCCCCTACCGGGACAACCTCAAAAACAATGAGCAGTTCTTC.

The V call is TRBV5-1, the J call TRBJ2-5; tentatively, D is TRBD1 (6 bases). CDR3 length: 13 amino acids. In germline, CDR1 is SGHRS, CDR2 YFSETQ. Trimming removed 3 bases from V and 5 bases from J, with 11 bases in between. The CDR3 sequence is CASSSQGRETQYF. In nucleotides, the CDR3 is TGCGCCAGCAGCTCACAGGGTAGGGAGACCCAGTACTTC.

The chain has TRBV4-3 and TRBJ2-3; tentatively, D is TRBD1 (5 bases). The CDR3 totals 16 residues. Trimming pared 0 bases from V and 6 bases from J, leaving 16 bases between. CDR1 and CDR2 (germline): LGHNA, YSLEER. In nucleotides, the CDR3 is TGCGCCAGCAGCCAAGATCAAGGGGCCGGGTGGGATACGCAGTATTTT. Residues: CASSQDQGAGWDTQYF.

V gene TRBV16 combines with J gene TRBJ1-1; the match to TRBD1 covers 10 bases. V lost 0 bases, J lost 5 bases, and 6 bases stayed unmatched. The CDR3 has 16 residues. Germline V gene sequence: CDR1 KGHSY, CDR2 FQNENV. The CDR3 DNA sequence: TGTGCCAGCAGCCAATCCGACAGGGGGCGAGGGACTGAAGCTTTCTTT. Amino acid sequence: CASSQSDRGRGTEAFF.